This TCR beta chain was captured by sequencing in a study of glioma-infiltrating T cells after dendritic cell vaccination. V shed 3 bases and J shed 0 bases, with 9 bases lying between them. The germline CDR1 and CDR2 sequences are LNHDA and SQIVND (reference sequence). The CDR3 is 15 amino acids. Amplification used 60 V beta primers and 13 J beta primers. Assay: immunoSEQ multiplex PCR; the TCRdb copy retains only in-frame clones and omits some. The sample lists more than 75,000 clones; around 83% were seen once. The time point is: after dendritic cell vaccination, including at tumor progression/relapse. Only patients with spare fresh-frozen tumor and over two years of follow-up were included.

The V and J genes are TRBV19 and TRBJ1-3; D is possibly TRBD1 (6 bases). The source was blood, collected after dendritic cell vaccination. The TCR originated in a human donor with glioblastoma. CDR3 residues: CASSIKDSSGNTIYF. The CDR3 region has the DNA TGTGCCAGTAGTATTAAGGACAGCTCTGGAAACACCATATATTTT.